The 29 T cell receptor beta chains below were found in one sample sequenced in a study of blood T cell repertoires in COVID-19 (dated by TCRdb to about 2020). Library preparation used the immunoSEQ multiplex PCR assay. TCRdb re-hosts the immuneACCESS table, in-frame sequences only. Its copies lack some clones; in the studies checked, an unresolved V gene accounts for under half of them, and the cause for the rest is not known. Present in this sample are fewer than 200,000 clones, roughly 90% of which were seen just once. The ten largest clonotypes hold 4.8% of the sample. Source material: peripheral blood. These receptors were taken from a man aged 25 to 40 with COVID-19, enrolled during active disease.

This clone has just one count. J is TRBJ2-5 and V is TRBV10-2, with 9 positions matching TRBD1. This CDR3 contains 13 residues. The V gene's germline CDR1 is WSHSY and CDR2 SAAADI. V trimming: 6 bases; J trimming: 5 bases; junction bases outside the gene matches: 4. The CDR3 reads CASSTGQGETQYF. The CDR3 nucleotides are TGCGCCAGCAGCACCGGACAGGGGGAGACCCAGTACTTC.

The rearrangement joins TRBV6-2 or TRBV6-3 to TRBJ2-7, with a tentative D call TRBD2 (6 bases). V lost 6 bases, J lost 3 bases, and 18 bases lay in between. Germline loops: CDR1 MNHEY, CDR2 SVGEGT. The CDR3 covers 15 residues. CDR3 region: CASSHSGDLNYEQYF. DNA for the CDR3: TGTGCCAGCAGCCACTCGGGGGACCTAAACTACGAGCAGTACTTC.

This chain joins TRBV7-2 and TRBJ2-1, with TRBD2 identical over 16 bases. Germline V gene data show CDR1 as SGHTA and CDR2 as FQGNSA. The V gene end was trimmed by 4 bases and the J gene end by 2 bases; junction bases not matched to a gene: 5. The CDR3 sequence is 18 residues long. The CDR3 nucleotides read TGTGCCAGCAGCTCCGGGACTAGCGGGGGGGGTGCCTACAATGAGCAGTTCTTC. Its protein is CASSSGTSGGGAYNEQFF.

The rearrangement joins TRBV6-2 or TRBV6-3 to TRBJ2-5; 8 positions agree with TRBD2. The germline gives CDR1 MNHEY, CDR2 SVGEGT. The V and J ends lost 0 bases and 1 base, in that order; junction bases with no gene match: 4. The CDR3 totals 16 residues. The CDR3 DNA follows: TGTGCCAGCAGTTACTCCCGGGAGGGGGGCCAAGAGACCCAGTACTTC. This gives the protein CASSYSREGGQETQYF.

CDR3 bases: TGTGCCAGCAGCGTAGCTGATAGCGGGGGGGCCTGGGACACCGGGGAGCTGTTTTTT. It translates to CASSVADSGGAWDTGELFF. The chain employs TRBV9 and TRBJ2-2, with 11 bases matching TRBD2. Trimming removed 0 bases from V and 3 bases from J; junction bases left unmatched: 10. The CDR3 runs to 19 residues. The germline gives CDR1 SGDLS, CDR2 YYNGEE.

V is TRBV6-6 and J is TRBJ1-1; weak D call: TRBD1 (6 bases). Deletions cut 6 bases from V and 1 base from J, with 9 bases between. Germline CDR1 and CDR2: MNHNY and SVGAGI (reference sequence). The CDR3 is 13 residues long. As DNA, the CDR3 is TGTGCCAGCAGAGGACAGAGGAACACTGAAGCTTTCTTT. It is translated as CASRGQRNTEAFF.

The rearrangement uses TRBV7-2 and TRBJ2-2; TRBD1 matches at 8 bases. The CDR3 has 15 residues. With V trimmed by 5 bases and J by 4 bases, 6 bases remained unmatched. Per germline, CDR1 SGHTA and CDR2 FQGNSA. CDR3 in DNA: TGTGCCAGCAGCGTCGGACAGGGAAGCACCGGGGAGCTGTTTTTT. Translated, it gives CASSVGQGSTGELFF.

This rearrangement joins TRBV5-1 to TRBJ2-4, with 7 bases fitting TRBD1. Germline V CDR1 and CDR2: SGHRS, YFSETQ. The V and J ends lost 4 bases and 6 bases, in that order; junction bases with no gene match: 10. The CDR3 has 15 amino acids. CDR3 loop: CASSLNGDSLNIQYF. The CDR3 DNA reads as TGCGCCAGCAGCCTGAATGGGGACAGTTTAAACATTCAGTACTTC. The variable domain in full, with the rest retrieved from reference TRBV5-1 and TRBJ2-4, is KAGVTQTPRYLIKTRGQQVTLSCSPISGHRSVSWYQQTPGQGLQFLFEYFSETQRNKGNFPGRFSGRQFSNSRSEMNVSTLELGDSALYLCASSLNGDSLNIQYFGAGTRLSVL.

As DNA, the CDR3 is TGTGCCAGCACCGGGACAGGGGATTACAATGAGCAGTTCTTC. It is translated as CASTGTGDYNEQFF. The rearrangement uses TRBV6-5 and TRBJ2-1, with 10 nucleotides matching TRBD1. J lost 4 bases, V lost 7 bases, and 4 bases had no gene match. This CDR3 is 14 amino acids long. Germline CDR1 is MNHEY and CDR2 is SVGAGI.

The chain combines TRBV12-3 or TRBV12-4 with TRBJ1-5, with D uncertain. Trimming left V 6 bases short and J 6 bases short, with 12 bases between. This CDR3 is built from 13 residues. The CDR3 nucleotides read TGTGCCAGCAGCCCTCGACGGGGTCAGCCCCAGCATTTT. Protein product: CASSPRRGQPQHF.

The J gene is TRBJ1-5, the V gene TRBV2; possibly TRBD1 for D (5 bases). Germline V gives CDR1 SNHLY, CDR2 FYNNEI. The CDR3 runs 17 residues. Trimming removed 2 bases from V and 6 bases from J, with 20 bases in between. The CDR3 DNA is TGTGCCAGCAGTGAAATGTCGGGCGGGGCTGGTGTTCAGCCCCAGCATTTT. Amino acid sequence: CASSEMSGGAGVQPQHF.

V is TRBV6-5 and J is TRBJ1-1, with D perhaps TRBD1 (5 bases). The CDR3 is 15 residues long. Germline V lookup: CDR1 MNHEY, CDR2 SVGAGI. Trimming shortened V by 4 bases and J by 5 bases, and 17 bases separated the two germline ends. The chain's CDR3 is CASSSAPGQRTEAFF. CDR3 coding DNA: TGTGCCAGCAGTTCCGCCCCAGGGCAAAGGACTGAAGCTTTCTTT.

The J gene is TRBJ2-7, the V gene TRBV28; perhaps TRBD2 as D (6 bases). From germline, CDR1 is MDHEN and CDR2 SYDVKM. The germline V and J ends were trimmed by 6 bases and 3 bases, with 15 bases remaining between them. This CDR3 has 14 amino acids. The DNA of the CDR3 is TGTGCCAGCAGCCTAATAGCGGAAAGCTACGAGCAGTACTTC. Translation gives CASSLIAESYEQYF.

With respect to this clone: The sample carries other DNA sequences with the same CDR3. The CDR3, as DNA: TGTGCCAGCAGTTTAAGGGGGGGCTACGAGCAGTACTTC. Translated: CASSLRGGYEQYF. The chain couples TRBV12-3 or TRBV12-4 to TRBJ2-7; maybe TRBD2 (7 bases). The CDR3 has 13 residues. The ends were cut back, 2 bases at V and 3 bases at J, with 8 bases in the middle.

The chain links TRBV28 to TRBJ1-2; D may be TRBD1 (5 bases). The CDR3 runs 14 residues. Looked up from germline, CDR1 is MDHEN and CDR2 is SYDVKM. V lost 5 bases and J 0 bases, leaving 10 bases between the germline ends. The CDR3, as DNA: TGTGCCAGCAGTGTGGCAGGGACTAACTATGGCTACACCTTC. As protein: CASSVAGTNYGYTF.

The genes are TRBV6-2 or TRBV6-3 and TRBJ2-1; 10 bases fit TRBD1. Trimming removed 5 bases from V and 4 bases from J; junction bases left unmatched: 2. The CDR3 is made up of 14 amino acids. Germline V CDR1 and CDR2: MNHEY, SVGEGT. DNA for the CDR3: TGTGCCAGCAGTCCGGGACAGGGGTACAATGAGCAGTTCTTC. Protein sequence: CASSPGQGYNEQFF.

The V call is TRBV29-1, the J call TRBJ1-2; D perhaps matches TRBD1 (5 bases). This CDR3 is 12 amino acids long. Trimming removed 8 bases from V and 4 bases from J, with 14 bases in between. The V gene's germline CDR1 is SQVTM and CDR2 ANQGSEA. The CDR3 coding sequence is TGCAGCACCTCTAGCGGGGGCTATGGCTACACCTTC. It specifies CSTSSGGYGYTF.

On this clone itself: The junction and the germline gene differ at one end; a read error may be behind it. J is TRBJ2-5 and V is TRBV10-1; D is ambiguous. Germline CDR1 and CDR2: WNHNN and SYGVQD (reference sequence). This CDR3 contains 12 residues. This CDR3 reads CASSESEEAQYF. CDR3 DNA: TGCGCCAGCAGTGAGTCGGAAGAGGCCCAGTACTTC.

V gene TRBV6-1 combines with J gene TRBJ2-1, with 7 bases fitting TRBD1. The ends lost 3 bases at V and 3 bases at J; junction bases unmatched: 2. The CDR3 extends over 14 amino acids. Germline CDR1 MNHNS, CDR2 SASEGT. CDR3 loop: CASSDGTDYNEQFF. In nucleotides, the CDR3 is TGTGCCAGCAGTGATGGGACAGACTACAATGAGCAGTTCTTC.

V and J are TRBV21-1 and TRBJ1-2; the D segment call TRBD1 is taken from the table without a DNA check. TRBV21-1 corresponds to a pseudogene. The CDR3 loop spans 14 amino acids. The CDR3 reads CASSKGGDKTRYTF. The CDR3 nucleotides are TGTGCCAGCAGCAAAGGAGGGGACAAAACTCGCTACACCTTC.

This sequence joins TRBV18 and TRBJ2-7; 7 bases match TRBD2. V lost 0 bases, J lost 3 bases, and 2 bases stayed unmatched. The CDR3 extends over 14 amino acids. Germline lookup yields CDR1 KGHSH and CDR2 LQKENI. The CDR3 spells CASSPPGLNYEQYF. The DNA of the CDR3 is TGTGCCAGCTCACCACCGGGACTAAACTACGAGCAGTACTTC. Full variable domain (remainder filled in from reference TRBV18 and TRBJ2-7): NAGVMQNPRHLVRRRGQEARLRCSPMKGHSHVYWYRQLPEEGLKFMVYLQKENIIDESGMPKERFSAEFPKEGPSILRIQQVVRGDSAAYFCASSPPGLNYEQYFGPGTRLTVT.

This chain connects TRBV24-1 to TRBJ1-2; 7 positions agree with TRBD1. After removal of 7 bases from V and 6 bases from J, the junction contained 13 bases not matched to a gene. The length of the CDR3 is 15 residues. Germline assignment: CDR1 KGHDR and CDR2 SFDVKD. CDR3: CATRGKTGQEDGYTF. The CDR3 bases are TGTGCCACCAGAGGAAAGACCGGACAGGAGGATGGCTACACCTTC.

The table lists this clone with a count of one. The rearrangement joins TRBV2 to TRBJ1-2; D is uncertain. Germline CDR1 SNHLY, CDR2 FYNNEI. The germline V and J ends were trimmed by 0 bases and 3 bases, with 11 bases remaining between them. The CDR3 length is 15 residues. CDR3: CASSEAGLGDYGYTF. The CDR3 bases are TGTGCCAGCAGTGAAGCTGGACTTGGGGACTATGGCTACACCTTC.

The V call is TRBV11-2, the J call TRBJ1-6, with TRBD1 matching over 10 bases. This CDR3 is 15 amino acids long. The trim removed 5 bases at V and 7 bases at J, leaving 5 bases unmatched. Per germline, CDR1 SGHAT and CDR2 FQNNGV. CDR3 loop: CASSVDRGANSPLHF. Written as DNA, the CDR3 is TGTGCCAGCAGCGTGGACAGGGGGGCCAATTCACCCCTCCACTTT.

This chain uses TRBV2 with TRBJ2-7; 9 positions match TRBD2. Trimming took 10 bases from V and 0 from J; bases not matched to a gene: 7. Germline V gene data show CDR1 as SNHLY and CDR2 as FYNNEI. The CDR3 covers 14 residues. The CDR3 sequence: CATLPAGGSYEQYF. CDR3 coding DNA: TGTGCCACCCTCCCAGCGGGAGGCTCCTACGAGCAGTACTTC.

This chain connects TRBV27 to TRBJ1-6, with D possibly matching TRBD1 (5 bases). The CDR3 extends over 12 amino acids. Per germline, CDR1 MNHEY and CDR2 SMNVEV (reference sequence). The V end lost 11 bases, the J end lost 9 bases, and 14 bases lay between the germline ends. DNA of the CDR3: TGTGCCTCAGCGTCTAGGGGTTCACCCCTCCACTTT. It translates to CASASRGSPLHF.

The rearrangement links TRBV2 to TRBJ2-7; unclear D gene. Per germline, CDR1 SNHLY and CDR2 FYNNEI. CDR3 length: 12 residues. The V end lost 6 bases, the J end lost 0 bases, and 6 bases lay between the germline ends. In DNA, the CDR3 is TGTGCCAGCAGCTTTAGCTCCTACGAGCAGTACTTC. This encodes CASSFSSYEQYF.

This chain joins TRBV6-5 and TRBJ1-5, with 8 nucleotides matching TRBD1. J gave up 7 bases and V 5 bases, and 7 bases lay outside the gene matches. The CDR3 has 14 residues. Germline-derived CDR1 and CDR2 are MNHEY and SVGAGI. CDR3 bases: TGTGCCAGCAGTCAGGACAGGGCCAGACAGCCCCAGCATTTT. Protein sequence: CASSQDRARQPQHF.

The chain joins TRBV19 to TRBJ1-1; 7 bases fit TRBD1. The germline CDR1 and CDR2 sequences are LNHDA and SQIVND (reference sequence). The CDR3 runs 13 residues. J gave up 2 bases and V 10 bases, and 7 bases lay outside the gene matches. In nucleotides, the CDR3 is TGTGCCACCTTCCGGGACAGCAACACTGAAGCTTTCTTT. It encodes CATFRDSNTEAFF.